This is a list of T cell receptor beta chains from one sample in a study of monozygotic twins with inflammatory bowel disease. After re-calling the 5' RACE reads, TCRdb lists one entry per CDR3 protein, DNA absent. In all, the sample yields approximately 160,000 distinct CDR3 sequences. The material sequenced was blood. Receptors originate from a human donor with ulcerative colitis or Crohn's disease, or a healthy co-twin of an affected twin (not recorded which). The CDR3 runs from the conserved cysteine through the conserved F or W. Each record gives: CDR3 protein, V gene, J gene.

CDR3aa: CASSVVGRSSGANVLTF
v_gene: TRBV9
j_gene: TRBJ2-6

CDR3aa: CASSRGQTNYGYTF
v_gene: TRBV7-6
j_gene: TRBJ1-2

CDR3aa: CASKGTGGGELFF
v_gene: TRBV6-4
j_gene: TRBJ2-2

CDR3aa: CASSLAGLVTEAFF
v_gene: TRBV12-3/TRBV12-4
j_gene: TRBJ1-1

CDR3aa: CASSLSPPSYEQYF
v_gene: TRBV27
j_gene: TRBJ2-7

CDR3aa: CASSLRQAEVDTQYF
v_gene: TRBV5-1
j_gene: TRBJ2-3

CDR3aa: CASSLDGWEQGYTF
v_gene: TRBV5-1
j_gene: TRBJ1-2

CDR3aa: CASGITSGGVYNEQFF
v_gene: TRBV7-2
j_gene: TRBJ2-1

CDR3aa: CASSPGQGSEKLFF
v_gene: TRBV4-1
j_gene: TRBJ1-4

CDR3aa: CASSRTGFDLHF
v_gene: TRBV6-5
j_gene: TRBJ1-6

CDR3aa: CSVESRTYGYTF
v_gene: TRBV29-1
j_gene: TRBJ1-2

CDR3aa: CASSPPIGGELFF
v_gene: TRBV18
j_gene: TRBJ2-2

CDR3aa: CSAYYGLVVPETQYF
v_gene: TRBV20-1
j_gene: TRBJ2-5

CDR3aa: CASRRDRNSPLHF
v_gene: TRBV6-5
j_gene: TRBJ1-6

CDR3aa: CASASYVDTGELFF
v_gene: TRBV6-4
j_gene: TRBJ2-2

CDR3aa: CASSPRTVNTGELFF
v_gene: TRBV13
j_gene: TRBJ2-2

CDR3aa: CASTPRGRPGDTEAFF
v_gene: TRBV19
j_gene: TRBJ1-1

CDR3aa: CATSRREEVTGELFF
v_gene: TRBV15
j_gene: TRBJ2-2

CDR3aa: CASSLGASGAYEQYF
v_gene: TRBV7-3
j_gene: TRBJ2-7

CDR3aa: CASSYYGDSNQPQHF
v_gene: TRBV6-5
j_gene: TRBJ1-5

CDR3aa: CASSLAVEGTAEAFF
v_gene: TRBV11-1
j_gene: TRBJ1-1

CDR3aa: CASSRISEASPLHF
v_gene: TRBV4-2
j_gene: TRBJ1-6

CDR3aa: CATSDSYRGHEQFF
v_gene: TRBV24-1
j_gene: TRBJ2-1

CDR3aa: CASRPKNTGELFF
v_gene: TRBV5-1
j_gene: TRBJ2-2

CDR3aa: CSASGTSGNTQYF
v_gene: TRBV20-1
j_gene: TRBJ2-3

CDR3aa: CASSLGHRQNHYEQYF
v_gene: TRBV5-1
j_gene: TRBJ2-7

CDR3aa: CSAPVPKSGRWDTQYF
v_gene: TRBV20-1
j_gene: TRBJ2-3

CDR3aa: CASRQGLKTQYF
v_gene: TRBV28
j_gene: TRBJ2-5

CDR3aa: CASRWTSGAPYNEQFF
v_gene: TRBV19
j_gene: TRBJ2-1

CDR3aa: CSASVQPPIDEQYF
v_gene: TRBV29-1
j_gene: TRBJ2-7

CDR3aa: CSASFAGVSDTQYF
v_gene: TRBV20-1
j_gene: TRBJ2-3

CDR3aa: CSVVTGPYEQYF
v_gene: TRBV29-1
j_gene: TRBJ2-7

CDR3aa: CASRGENQPQHF
v_gene: TRBV6-5
j_gene: TRBJ1-5

CDR3aa: CASSVAFGLAGVNEQFF
v_gene: TRBV9
j_gene: TRBJ2-1

CDR3aa: CASSVWAGATYGYTF
v_gene: TRBV6-4
j_gene: TRBJ1-2

CDR3aa: CASSVGQNQETQYF
v_gene: TRBV9
j_gene: TRBJ2-5

CDR3aa: CASSERRRTSGSRGTDTQYF
v_gene: TRBV2
j_gene: TRBJ2-3

CDR3aa: CASSLAAADNEKLFF
v_gene: TRBV5-1
j_gene: TRBJ1-4

CDR3aa: CASSSRDTGSGFGETQYF
v_gene: TRBV6-2/TRBV6-3
j_gene: TRBJ2-5

CDR3aa: CASSLETTSYEQYF
v_gene: TRBV5-1
j_gene: TRBJ2-7

CDR3aa: CATSQQGRGRDTGELFF
v_gene: TRBV24-1
j_gene: TRBJ2-2

CDR3aa: CASRSPTGNSYEQYF
v_gene: TRBV12-3/TRBV12-4
j_gene: TRBJ2-7